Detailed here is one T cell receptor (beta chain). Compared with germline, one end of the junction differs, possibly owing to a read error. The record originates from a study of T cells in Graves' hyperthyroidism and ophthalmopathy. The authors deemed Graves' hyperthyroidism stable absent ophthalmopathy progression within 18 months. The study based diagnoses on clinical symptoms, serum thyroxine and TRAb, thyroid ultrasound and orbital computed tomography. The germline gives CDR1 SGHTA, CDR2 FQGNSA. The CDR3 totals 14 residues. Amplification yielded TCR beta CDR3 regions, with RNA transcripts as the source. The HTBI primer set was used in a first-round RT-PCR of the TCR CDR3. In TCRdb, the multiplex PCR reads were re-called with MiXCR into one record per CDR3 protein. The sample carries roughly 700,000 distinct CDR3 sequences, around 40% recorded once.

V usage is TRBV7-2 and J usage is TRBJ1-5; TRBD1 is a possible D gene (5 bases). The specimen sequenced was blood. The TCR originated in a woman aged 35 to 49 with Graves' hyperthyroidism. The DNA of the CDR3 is TGCGCCAGCAGCCAAGCAGGGACCCGCCAGCCCCAGCATTTT. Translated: CASSQAGTRQPQHF. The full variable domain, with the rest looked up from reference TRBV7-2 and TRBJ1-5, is GAGVSQSPSNKVTEKGKDVELRCDPISGHTALYWYRQSLGQGLEFLIYFQGNSAPDKSGLPSDRFSAERTGGSVSTLTIQRTQQEDSAVYLCASSQAGTRQPQHFGDGTRLSIL.